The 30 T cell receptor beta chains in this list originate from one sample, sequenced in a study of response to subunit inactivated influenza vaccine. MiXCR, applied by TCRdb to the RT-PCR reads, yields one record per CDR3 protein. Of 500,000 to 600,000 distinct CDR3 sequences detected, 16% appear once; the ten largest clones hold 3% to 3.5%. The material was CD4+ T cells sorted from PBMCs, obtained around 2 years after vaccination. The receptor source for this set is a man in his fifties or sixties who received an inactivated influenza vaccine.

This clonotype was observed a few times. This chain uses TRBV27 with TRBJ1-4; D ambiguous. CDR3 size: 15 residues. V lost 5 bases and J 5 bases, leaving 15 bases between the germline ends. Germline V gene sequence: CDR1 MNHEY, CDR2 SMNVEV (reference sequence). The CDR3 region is CASSPRATQNEKLFF. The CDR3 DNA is TGTGCCAGCAGTCCCCGTGCTACTCAGAATGAAAAACTGTTTTTT.

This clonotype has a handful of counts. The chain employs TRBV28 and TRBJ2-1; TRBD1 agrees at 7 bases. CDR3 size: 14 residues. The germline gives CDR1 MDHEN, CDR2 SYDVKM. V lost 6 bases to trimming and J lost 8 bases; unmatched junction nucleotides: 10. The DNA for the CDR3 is TGTGCCAGCAGGACCTCCGGGACAGCACATGAGCAGTTCTTC. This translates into CASRTSGTAHEQFF.

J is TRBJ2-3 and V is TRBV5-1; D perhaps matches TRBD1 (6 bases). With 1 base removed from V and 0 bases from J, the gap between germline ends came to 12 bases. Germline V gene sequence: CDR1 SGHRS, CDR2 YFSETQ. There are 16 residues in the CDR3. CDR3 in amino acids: CASSLSQGPSTDTQYF. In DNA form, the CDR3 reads TGCGCCAGCAGCTTGTCACAGGGACCAAGCACAGATACGCAGTATTTT.

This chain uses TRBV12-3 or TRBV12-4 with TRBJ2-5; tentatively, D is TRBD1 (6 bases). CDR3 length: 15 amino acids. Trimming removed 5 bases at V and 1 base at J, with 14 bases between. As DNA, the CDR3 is TGTGCCAGCAGTCTACTCCAGGGGACCCAAGAGACCCAGTACTTC. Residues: CASSLLQGTQETQYF.

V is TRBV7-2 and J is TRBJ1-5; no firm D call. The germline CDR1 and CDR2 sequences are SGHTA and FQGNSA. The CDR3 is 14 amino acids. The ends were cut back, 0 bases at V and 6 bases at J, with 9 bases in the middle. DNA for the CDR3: TGTGCCAGCAGCTTAGCGGTAGGGCCTCAGCCCCAGCATTTT. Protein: CASSLAVGPQPQHF.

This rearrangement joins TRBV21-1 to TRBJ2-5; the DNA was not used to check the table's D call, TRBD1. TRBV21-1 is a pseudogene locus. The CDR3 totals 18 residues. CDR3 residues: CASNPRHRDTPYQETQYF. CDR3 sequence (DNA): TGTGCCAGCAACCCGAGGCACAGGGACACCCCCTACCAAGAGACCCAGTACTTC.

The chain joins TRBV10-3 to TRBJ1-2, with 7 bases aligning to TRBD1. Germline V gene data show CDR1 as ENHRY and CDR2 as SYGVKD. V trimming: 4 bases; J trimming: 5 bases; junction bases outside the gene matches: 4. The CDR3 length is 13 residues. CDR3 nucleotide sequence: TGTGCCATCAGTGGGGACAGCGAATATGGCTACACCTTC. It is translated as CAISGDSEYGYTF.

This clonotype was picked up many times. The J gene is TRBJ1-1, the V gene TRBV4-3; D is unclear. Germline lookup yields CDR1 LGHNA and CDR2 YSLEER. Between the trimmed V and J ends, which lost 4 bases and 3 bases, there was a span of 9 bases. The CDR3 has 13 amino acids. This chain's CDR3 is CASSPRSDTEAFF. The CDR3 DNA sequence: TGCGCCAGCAGCCCCCGCTCGGACACTGAAGCTTTCTTT.

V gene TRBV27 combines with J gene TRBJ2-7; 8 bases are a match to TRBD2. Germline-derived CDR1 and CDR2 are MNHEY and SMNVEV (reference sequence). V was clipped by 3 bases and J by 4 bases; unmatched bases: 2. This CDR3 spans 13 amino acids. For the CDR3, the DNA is TGTGCCAGCAGTTTGGGACTAGAATACGAGCAGTACTTC. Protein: CASSLGLEYEQYF.

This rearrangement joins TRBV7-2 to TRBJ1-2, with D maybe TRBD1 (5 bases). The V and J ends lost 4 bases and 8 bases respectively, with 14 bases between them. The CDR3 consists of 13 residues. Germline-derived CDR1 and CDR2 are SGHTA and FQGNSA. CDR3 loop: CASSSRQTQGYTF. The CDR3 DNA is TGTGCCAGCAGCTCCCGACAGACTCAGGGCTACACCTTC.

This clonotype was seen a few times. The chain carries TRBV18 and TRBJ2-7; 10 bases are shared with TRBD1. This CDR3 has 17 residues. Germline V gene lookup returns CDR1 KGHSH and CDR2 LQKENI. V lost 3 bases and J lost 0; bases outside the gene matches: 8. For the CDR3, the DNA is TGTGCCAGCTCACCCTCTCTGGGACAGGGGACCTCCTACGAGCAGTACTTC. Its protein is CASSPSLGQGTSYEQYF.

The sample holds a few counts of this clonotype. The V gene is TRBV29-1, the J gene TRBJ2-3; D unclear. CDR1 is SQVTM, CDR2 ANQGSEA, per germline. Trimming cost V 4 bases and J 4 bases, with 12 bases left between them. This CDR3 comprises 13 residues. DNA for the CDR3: TGCAGCGTTGCAGTATTGGTCGCAGATACGCAGTATTTT. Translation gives CSVAVLVADTQYF.

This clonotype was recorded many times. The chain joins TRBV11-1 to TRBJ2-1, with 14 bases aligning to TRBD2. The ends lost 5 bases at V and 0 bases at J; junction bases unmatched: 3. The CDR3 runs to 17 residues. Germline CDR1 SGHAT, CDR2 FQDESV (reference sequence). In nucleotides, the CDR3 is TGTGCCAGCAGCCTAGGGACTAGCGGGAGCTCCTACAATGAGCAGTTCTTC. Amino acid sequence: CASSLGTSGSSYNEQFF. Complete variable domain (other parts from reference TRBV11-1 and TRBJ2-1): EAEVAQSPRYKITEKSQAVAFWCDPISGHATLYWYRQILGQGPELLVQFQDESVVDDSQLPKDRFSAERLKGVDSTLKIQPAELGDSAMYLCASSLGTSGSSYNEQFFGPGTRLTVL.

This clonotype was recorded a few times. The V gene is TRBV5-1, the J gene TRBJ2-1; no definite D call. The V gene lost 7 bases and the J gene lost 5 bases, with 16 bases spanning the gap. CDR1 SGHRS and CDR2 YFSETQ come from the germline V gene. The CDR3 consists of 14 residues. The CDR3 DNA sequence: TGCGCCAGCCGCTCAATCGTTACGGACAATGAGCAGTTCTTC. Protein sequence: CASRSIVTDNEQFF.

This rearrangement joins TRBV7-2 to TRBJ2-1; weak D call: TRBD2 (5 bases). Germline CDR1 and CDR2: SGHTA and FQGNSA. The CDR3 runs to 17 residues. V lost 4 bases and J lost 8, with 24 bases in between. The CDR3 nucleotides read TGTGCCAGCAGCTCAATTATAGCGAGGCTTGGGCAATATGAGCAGTTCTTC. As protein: CASSSIIARLGQYEQFF. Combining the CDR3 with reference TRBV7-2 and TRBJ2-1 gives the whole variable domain GAGVSQSPSNKVTEKGKDVELRCDPISGHTALYWYRQSLGQGLEFLIYFQGNSAPDKSGLPSDRFSAERTGGSVSTLTIQRTQQEDSAVYLCASSSIIARLGQYEQFFGPGTRLTVL.

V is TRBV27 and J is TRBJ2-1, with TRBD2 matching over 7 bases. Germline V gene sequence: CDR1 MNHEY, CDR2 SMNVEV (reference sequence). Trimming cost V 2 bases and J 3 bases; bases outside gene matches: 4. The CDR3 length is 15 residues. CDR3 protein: CASSLRSGFYNEQFF. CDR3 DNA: TGTGCCAGCAGTTTACGTAGCGGGTTCTACAATGAGCAGTTCTTC.

CDR3 loop: CASSFGGTGTYEQFF. The CDR3 DNA reads TGTGCCAGCAGCTTTGGTGGGACAGGGACGTATGAGCAGTTCTTC. The chain employs TRBV5-6 and TRBJ2-1; TRBD1 agrees at 9 bases. J lost 8 bases, V lost 2 bases, and 8 bases had no gene match. The CDR3 is made up of 15 amino acids. The germline CDR1 and CDR2 sequences are SGHDT and YYEEEE. The full variable domain, in which reference TRBV5-6 and TRBJ2-1 provide the parts outside the CDR3, is DAGVTQSPTHLIKTRGQQVTLRCSPKSGHDTVSWYQQALGQGPQFIFQYYEEEERQRGNFPDRFSGHQFPNYSSELNVNALLLGDSALYLCASSFGGTGTYEQFFGPGTRLTVL.

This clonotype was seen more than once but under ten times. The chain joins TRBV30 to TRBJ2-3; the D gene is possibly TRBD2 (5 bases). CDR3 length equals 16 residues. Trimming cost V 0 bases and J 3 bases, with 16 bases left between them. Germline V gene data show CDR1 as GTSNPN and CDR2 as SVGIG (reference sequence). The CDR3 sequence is CAWSVPLLATTDTQYF. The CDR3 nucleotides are TGTGCCTGGAGTGTACCCTTATTAGCGACGACAGATACGCAGTATTTT.

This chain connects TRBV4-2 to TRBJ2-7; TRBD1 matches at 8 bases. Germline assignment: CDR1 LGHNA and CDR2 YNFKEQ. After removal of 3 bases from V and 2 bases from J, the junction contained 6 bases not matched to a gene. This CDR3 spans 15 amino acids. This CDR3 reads CASSHRTGGAYEQYF. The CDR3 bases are TGTGCCAGCAGCCATAGAACAGGGGGAGCCTACGAGCAGTACTTC.

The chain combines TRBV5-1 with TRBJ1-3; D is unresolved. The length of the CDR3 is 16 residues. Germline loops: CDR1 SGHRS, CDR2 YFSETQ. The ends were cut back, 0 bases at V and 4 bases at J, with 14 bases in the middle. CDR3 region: CASSLVGAHRGNTIYF. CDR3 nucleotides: TGCGCCAGCAGCTTGGTTGGAGCCCATAGAGGAAACACCATATATTTT.

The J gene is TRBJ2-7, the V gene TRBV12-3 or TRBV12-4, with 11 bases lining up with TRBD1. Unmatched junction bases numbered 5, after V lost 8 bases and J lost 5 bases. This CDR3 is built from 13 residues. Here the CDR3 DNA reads TGTGCCAGCGGACAGGGGGCTAGGGACGAGCAGTACTTC. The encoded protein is CASGQGARDEQYF.

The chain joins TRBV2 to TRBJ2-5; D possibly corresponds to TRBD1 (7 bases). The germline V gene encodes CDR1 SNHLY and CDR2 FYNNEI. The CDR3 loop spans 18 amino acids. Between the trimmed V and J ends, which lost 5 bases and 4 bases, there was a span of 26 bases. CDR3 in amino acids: CASSTNRGHGGDRETQYF. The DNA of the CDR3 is TGTGCCAGCAGTACTAACAGGGGCCACGGAGGGGATCGAGAGACCCAGTACTTC.

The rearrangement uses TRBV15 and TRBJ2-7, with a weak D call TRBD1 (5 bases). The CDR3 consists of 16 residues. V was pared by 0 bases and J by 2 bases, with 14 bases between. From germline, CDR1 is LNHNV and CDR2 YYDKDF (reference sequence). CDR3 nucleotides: TGTGCCACCAGCAGAGATCTGAAGGCAGGGACCTACGAGCAGTACTTC. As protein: CATSRDLKAGTYEQYF.

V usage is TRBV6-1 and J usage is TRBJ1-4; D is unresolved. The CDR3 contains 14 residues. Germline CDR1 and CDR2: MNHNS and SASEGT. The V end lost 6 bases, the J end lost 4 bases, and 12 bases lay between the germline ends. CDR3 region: CASRNLAVNEKLFF. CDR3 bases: TGTGCCAGCAGGAACCTAGCTGTTAATGAAAAACTGTTTTTT.

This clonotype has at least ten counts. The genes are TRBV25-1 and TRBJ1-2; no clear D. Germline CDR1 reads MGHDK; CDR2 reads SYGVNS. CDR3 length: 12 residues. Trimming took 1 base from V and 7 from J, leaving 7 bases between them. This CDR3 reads CASSEWPSGYTF. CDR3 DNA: TGTGCCAGCAGTGAATGGCCGAGTGGCTACACCTTC.

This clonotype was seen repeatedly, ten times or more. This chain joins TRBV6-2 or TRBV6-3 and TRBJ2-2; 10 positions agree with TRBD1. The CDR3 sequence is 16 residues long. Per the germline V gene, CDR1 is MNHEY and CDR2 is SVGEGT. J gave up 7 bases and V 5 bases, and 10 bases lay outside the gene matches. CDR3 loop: CASSPSGQGTGGELFF. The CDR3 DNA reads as TGTGCCAGCAGTCCCTCGGGACAGGGGACAGGCGGGGAGCTGTTTTTT.

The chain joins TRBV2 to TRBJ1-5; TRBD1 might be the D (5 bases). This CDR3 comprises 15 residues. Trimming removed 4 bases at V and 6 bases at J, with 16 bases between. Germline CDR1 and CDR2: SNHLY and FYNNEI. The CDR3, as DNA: TGTGCCAGCAGTGCCAGGGAGAGAGGTATTCAGCCCCAGCATTTT. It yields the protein CASSARERGIQPQHF.

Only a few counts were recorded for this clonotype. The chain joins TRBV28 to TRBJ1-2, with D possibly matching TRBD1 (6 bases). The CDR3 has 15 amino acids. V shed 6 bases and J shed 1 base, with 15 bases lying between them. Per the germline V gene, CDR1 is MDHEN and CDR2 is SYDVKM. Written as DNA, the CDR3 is TGTGCCAGCAGCTCTAGGACAGCATTTAACTATGGCTACACCTTC. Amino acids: CASSSRTAFNYGYTF.

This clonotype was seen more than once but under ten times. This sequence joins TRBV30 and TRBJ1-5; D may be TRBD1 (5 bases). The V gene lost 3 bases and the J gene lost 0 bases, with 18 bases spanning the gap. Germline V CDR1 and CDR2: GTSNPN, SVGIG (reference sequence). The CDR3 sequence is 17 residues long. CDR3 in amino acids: CAWSSRDVFFSNQPQHF. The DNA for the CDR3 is TGTGCCTGGAGCAGCAGGGACGTGTTCTTTAGCAATCAGCCCCAGCATTTT.

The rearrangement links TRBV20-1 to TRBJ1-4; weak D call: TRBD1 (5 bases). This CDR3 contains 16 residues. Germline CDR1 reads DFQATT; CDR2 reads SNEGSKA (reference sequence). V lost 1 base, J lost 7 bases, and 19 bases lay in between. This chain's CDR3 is CSARAQGRLIGEKLFF. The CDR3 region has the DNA TGCAGTGCTAGAGCCCAGGGAAGACTGATTGGTGAAAAACTGTTTTTT.